The 2 T cell receptor beta chains listed next were all sequenced from one sample in a study of T cell repertoires in cytomegalovirus infection. The antigens of these receptors remain unknown. In TCRdb, the reads were re-called with MiXCR into one record per CDR3 protein. The sample lists a few hundred thousand distinct CDR3 sequences, roughly 34% occurring once. The input for sequencing was cultured PBMCs, taken from culture after CMV antigen stimulation. The receptors originated from a human donor in good health (CMV status not recorded). Some clones in this sample may be carry-over from other donors' samples.

This clonotype was detected many times. The chain employs TRBV30 and TRBJ1-5, with D perhaps TRBD1 (5 bases). The CDR3 runs to 15 residues. V lost 0 bases and J 4 bases, leaving 13 bases between the germline ends. Germline CDR1 and CDR2: GTSNPN and SVGIG (reference sequence). The CDR3 region has the DNA TGTGCCTGGAGTGTAATGGGGCCGGGTAATCAGCCCCAGCATTTT. Translated, it gives CAWSVMGPGNQPQHF. The full variable domain, completed using reference TRBV30 and TRBJ1-5, is SQTIHQWPATLVQPVGSPLSLECTVEGTSNPNLYWYRQAAGRGLQLLFYSVGIGQISSEVPQNLSASRPQDRQFILSSKKLLLSDSGFYLCAWSVMGPGNQPQHFGDGTRLSIL.

This clonotype was counted only a few times. The chain joins TRBV7-6 to TRBJ2-1; the D gene is possibly TRBD1 (6 bases). The CDR3 extends over 13 amino acids. Trimming removed 4 bases from V and 7 bases from J, with 11 bases in between. Germline V gives CDR1 SGHVS, CDR2 FNYEAQ. The CDR3 protein is CASSYYQGNEQFF. DNA of the CDR3: TGTGCCAGCAGCTACTATCAGGGGAATGAGCAGTTCTTC.